A single sample gave rise to the 22 T cell receptor beta chains below, sequenced in a study of blood T cell repertoires in COVID-19. Produced via immunoSEQ multiplex PCR; TCRdb's table is partial and in-frame only. The sample has approximately 210,000 clones, 86% seen once. Source material: peripheral blood. The receptors were gathered from a man younger than 45 who had recovered from COVID-19.

The chain uses TRBV11-3 and TRBJ2-3; possibly TRBD1 for D (5 bases). The V end lost 1 base, the J end lost 2 bases, and 7 bases lay between the germline ends. Per the germline V gene, CDR1 is SGHNT and CDR2 is YENEEA. The CDR3 totals 14 residues. The CDR3, as DNA: TGTGCCAGCAGCTTAGGAGGACACACAGATACGCAGTATTTT. This gives the protein CASSLGGHTDTQYF.

The rearrangement joins TRBV6-6 to TRBJ1-2, with 9 bases fitting TRBD1. Germline CDR1 is MNHNY and CDR2 is SVGAGI (reference sequence). Trimming cost V 2 bases and J 9 bases; bases outside gene matches: 4. The CDR3 covers 13 residues. The CDR3 reads CASSYRTGDRYTF. The CDR3 region has the DNA TGTGCCAGCAGTTACCGGACAGGGGATCGCTACACCTTC.

This chain links TRBV5-5 with TRBJ1-1; TRBD1 matches 10 bases. Unmatched junction bases numbered 9, after V lost 3 bases and J lost 4 bases. The CDR3 runs 16 residues. The germline CDR1 and CDR2 sequences are SGHKS and YYEKEE (reference sequence). The CDR3 nucleotides read TGTGCCAGCAGCTCCGGGACAGGGGCGTATGCCACTGAAGCTTTCTTT. Amino acid sequence: CASSSGTGAYATEAFF.

This chain joins TRBV3-1 (or the pseudogene TRBV3-2) and TRBJ1-2, with 9 bases lining up with TRBD1. The CDR3 loop spans 16 amino acids. Germline V CDR1 and CDR2: LGHDT, YNNKEL (reference sequence). V lost 4 bases and J lost 7; bases outside the gene matches: 13. This chain's CDR3 is CASSRLGTGSPIGYTF. CDR3 nucleotides: TGTGCCAGCAGCCGACTGGGGACAGGGAGCCCAATTGGCTACACCTTC.

This chain connects TRBV10-3 to TRBJ1-3, with 7 nucleotides matching TRBD1. The CDR3 is 17 residues long. With 6 bases clipped from V and 0 bases from J, the junction kept 11 bases outside the gene matches. Germline CDR1 reads ENHRY; CDR2 reads SYGVKD. The CDR3 is CAISMTGPISSGNTIYF. The CDR3 DNA reads as TGTGCCATCAGCATGACAGGGCCCATCTCCTCTGGAAACACCATATATTTT.

V usage is TRBV30 and J usage is TRBJ1-2; possible D gene TRBD1, 6 bases. Deletions cut 5 bases from V and 5 bases from J, with 12 bases between. Germline V gene sequence: CDR1 GTSNPN, CDR2 SVGIG (reference sequence). The CDR3 length is 12 residues. The CDR3 DNA reads TGTGCCTGGTCGACAGGACGGTATGGCTACACCTTC. Amino acid sequence: CAWSTGRYGYTF. Supplemented by reference TRBV30 and TRBJ1-2, the full variable domain reads SQTIHQWPATLVQPVGSPLSLECTVEGTSNPNLYWYRQAAGRGLQLLFYSVGIGQISSEVPQNLSASRPQDRQFILSSKKLLLSDSGFYLCAWSTGRYGYTFGSGTRLTVV.

The V gene is TRBV4-1, the J gene TRBJ1-5; D possibly corresponds to TRBD1 (5 bases). The CDR3 length is 16 residues. Looked up from germline, CDR1 is MGHRA and CDR2 is YSYEKL. V gave up 4 bases and J gave up 3 bases, with 16 bases separating them. CDR3 in amino acids: CASSRTPSLSNQPQHF. CDR3 nucleotide sequence: TGCGCCAGCAGCCGGACACCCTCTTTATCCAATCAGCCCCAGCATTTT.

This chain links TRBV18 with TRBJ1-1, with D possibly being TRBD1 (5 bases). The CDR3 spans 14 residues. In germline, CDR1 is KGHSH, CDR2 LQKENI. Trimming pared 0 bases from V and 9 bases from J, leaving 14 bases between. This chain's CDR3 is CASSPPAQGLKAFF. CDR3 nucleotide sequence: TGTGCCAGCTCACCACCGGCTCAGGGTCTGAAAGCTTTCTTT.

The chain links TRBV7-6 to TRBJ1-1; TRBD1 agrees at 7 bases. Germline loops: CDR1 SGHVS, CDR2 FNYEAQ. Unmatched junction bases numbered 9, after V lost 1 base and J lost 7 bases. The length of the CDR3 is 15 residues. The CDR3 bases are TGTGCCAGCAGCTTAGGCCGAGGGACAGCTTATGAAGCTTTCTTT. It translates to CASSLGRGTAYEAFF.

The V gene is TRBV5-6, the J gene TRBJ1-4, with D unresolved. This CDR3 is 14 amino acids long. The V gene's germline CDR1 is SGHDT and CDR2 YYEEEE. V was clipped by 1 base and J by 7 bases, with 11 bases between them. CDR3 DNA sequence: TGTGCCAGCAGCTTGATCCACCCAGGTGAAAAACTGTTTTTT. Protein sequence: CASSLIHPGEKLFF.

V usage is TRBV6-1 and J usage is TRBJ2-7; 9 bases match TRBD1. This CDR3 is built from 15 residues. V lost 2 bases and J lost 2; bases outside the gene matches: 4. From germline, CDR1 is MNHNS and CDR2 SASEGT. The CDR3 DNA sequence: TGTGCCAGCAGTGAATTTGGACAGGGGACCTACGAGCAGTACTTC. This translates into CASSEFGQGTYEQYF.

Only one count was recorded for this clone. The chain uses TRBV18 and TRBJ2-7; D unclear. The CDR3 runs 14 residues. V was pared by 0 bases and J by 3 bases, with 9 bases between. Germline V gene sequence: CDR1 KGHSH, CDR2 LQKENI. The CDR3 spells CASSPPLRLYEQYF. The DNA of the CDR3 is TGTGCCAGCTCACCACCGCTCCGACTCTACGAGCAGTACTTC.

The rearrangement links TRBV5-1 to TRBJ2-7, with D possibly TRBD1 on 5 matching bases. CDR3 length: 15 residues. The V end was cut by 0 bases, the J end by 0 bases, with 10 bases between. Germline CDR1 is SGHRS and CDR2 is YFSETQ. The CDR3 is CASSLGQPSSYEQYF. CDR3 coding DNA: TGCGCCAGCAGCTTGGGACAGCCATCCTCCTACGAGCAGTACTTC.

This clone was seen only a few times. The CDR3, as DNA: TGCGCCAGCAGTGAGCCGATAGGGACTAGCGGGGGGGCACTGAGCTCCTACAATGAGCAGTTCTTC. It translates to CASSEPIGTSGGALSSYNEQFF. V usage is TRBV10-2 and J usage is TRBJ2-1; 16 bases are shared with TRBD2. Germline trimming cut 2 bases from V and 0 bases from J; bases unmatched to any gene: 13. Looked up from germline, CDR1 is WSHSY and CDR2 is SAAADI. CDR3 length equals 22 residues.

J is TRBJ1-5 and V is TRBV21-1; the table's D call, TRBD1, has no DNA check behind it. TRBV21-1 is labeled a pseudogene. CDR3 length: 18 amino acids. The CDR3 loop is CASSKVRVRDRGDQPQHF. The CDR3 nucleotides are TGTGCCAGCAGCAAAGTGAGGGTAAGGGACAGGGGTGATCAGCCCCAGCATTTT.

The chain recombines TRBV21-1 with TRBJ2-7; TRBD1, the table's D call, was not compared with the DNA. TRBV21-1 is designated a pseudogene. This CDR3 is 12 amino acids long. The CDR3 DNA reads as TGTGCCAGCAGCATGGACAGAGACGAGCAGTACTTC. Translation gives CASSMDRDEQYF.

The chain couples TRBV6-5 to TRBJ1-5; 8 positions match TRBD1. The germline V gene has CDR1 MNHEY and CDR2 SVGAGI. CDR3 length: 16 amino acids. Trimming took 0 bases from V and 6 from J; bases not matched to a gene: 7. Written as DNA, the CDR3 is TGTGCCAGCAGTTACTCCGGACAGGGCCCTGGTCAGCCCCAGCATTTT. It translates to CASSYSGQGPGQPQHF.

V is TRBV15 and J is TRBJ1-2; unclear D gene. Per the germline V gene, CDR1 is LNHNV and CDR2 is YYDKDF (reference sequence). The CDR3 is 14 amino acids. V lost 0 bases, J lost 8 bases, and 13 bases lay in between. CDR3 sequence: CATSRDRGPRGYTF. The CDR3 coding sequence is TGTGCCACCAGCAGAGATAGAGGGCCGAGGGGCTACACCTTC.

V gene TRBV19 combines with J gene TRBJ1-1; D is unclear. Trimming took 4 bases from V and 7 from J, leaving 16 bases between them. From germline, CDR1 is LNHDA and CDR2 SQIVND (reference sequence). This CDR3 comprises 14 residues. The CDR3 protein is CASSTFASSSEAFF. DNA for the CDR3: TGTGCCAGTAGTACCTTTGCTTCTTCCAGTGAAGCTTTCTTT. The whole variable domain, filled in from reference TRBV19 and TRBJ1-1, reads DGGITQSPKYLFRKEGQNVTLSCEQNLNHDAMYWYRQDPGQGLRLIYYSQIVNDFQKGDIAEGYSVSREKKESFPLTVTSAQKNPTAFYLCASSTFASSSEAFFGQGTRLTVV.

The chain couples TRBV14 to TRBJ1-1; D gene ambiguous. CDR3 size: 13 residues. Germline V gives CDR1 SGHDN, CDR2 FVKESK. V lost 1 base and J 6 bases, leaving 9 bases between the germline ends. CDR3 DNA: TGTGCCAGCAGCCAAGTACGTGGAGCTGAAGCTTTCTTT. Its translation: CASSQVRGAEAFF.

The chain couples TRBV10-3 to TRBJ1-2, with 8 bases aligning to TRBD1. The germline V gene encodes CDR1 ENHRY and CDR2 SYGVKD. V lost 8 bases to trimming and J lost 0 bases; unmatched junction nucleotides: 2. The CDR3 contains 13 residues. The CDR3 nucleotides are TGTGCCATCGACAGGGGAGCTAACTATGGCTACACCTTC. Translating gives CAIDRGANYGYTF.

This clone turned up a few times. The V and J genes are TRBV20-1 and TRBJ1-5; 8 bases are a match to TRBD1. This CDR3 has 14 amino acids. Germline assignment: CDR1 DFQATT and CDR2 SNEGSKA (reference sequence). V shed 3 bases and J 9 bases; nucleotides not matched to a gene: 10. The CDR3 bases are TGCAGTGCTAGTCAGGGGGCGGGCGGTCGGCCCCAGCATTTT. Encoded protein: CSASQGAGGRPQHF.